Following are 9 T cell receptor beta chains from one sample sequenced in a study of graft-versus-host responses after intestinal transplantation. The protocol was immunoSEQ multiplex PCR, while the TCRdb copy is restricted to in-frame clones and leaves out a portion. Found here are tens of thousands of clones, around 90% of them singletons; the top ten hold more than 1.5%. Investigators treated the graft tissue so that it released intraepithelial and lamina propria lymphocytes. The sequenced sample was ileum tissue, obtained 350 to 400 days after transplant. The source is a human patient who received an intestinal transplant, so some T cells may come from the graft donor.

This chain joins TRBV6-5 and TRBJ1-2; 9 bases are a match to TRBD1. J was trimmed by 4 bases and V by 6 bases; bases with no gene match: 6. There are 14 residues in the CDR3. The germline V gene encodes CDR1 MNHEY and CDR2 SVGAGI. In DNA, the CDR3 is TGTGCCAGCAGACTTCGGACAGGGGCCTATGGCTACACCTTC. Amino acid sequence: CASRLRTGAYGYTF.

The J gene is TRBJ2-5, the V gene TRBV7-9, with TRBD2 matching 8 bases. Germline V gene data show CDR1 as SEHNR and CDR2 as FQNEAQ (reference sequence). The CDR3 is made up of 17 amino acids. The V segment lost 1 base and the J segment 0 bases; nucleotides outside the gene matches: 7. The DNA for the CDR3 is TGTGCCAGCAGCTTAGAGGAGAACGGGGGGGACCAAGAGACCCAGTACTTC. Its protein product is CASSLEENGGDQETQYF.

CDR3 amino acids: CASSRKRTTANTLNTEAFF. Written as DNA, the CDR3 is TGTGCCAGCTCCCGAAAGAGGACCACGGCGAACACCCTAAACACTGAAGCTTTCTTT. The V and J genes are TRBV18 and TRBJ1-1, with no clear D. Trimming pared 6 bases from V and 2 bases from J, leaving 28 bases between. Germline lookup yields CDR1 KGHSH and CDR2 LQKENI. The CDR3 is 19 amino acids.

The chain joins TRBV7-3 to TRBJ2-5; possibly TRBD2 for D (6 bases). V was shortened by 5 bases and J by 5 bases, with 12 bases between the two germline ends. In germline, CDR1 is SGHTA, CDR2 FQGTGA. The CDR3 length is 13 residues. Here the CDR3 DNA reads TGTGCCAGCAGCCGCGGGACTGGTGAGACCCAGTACTTC. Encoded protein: CASSRGTGETQYF.

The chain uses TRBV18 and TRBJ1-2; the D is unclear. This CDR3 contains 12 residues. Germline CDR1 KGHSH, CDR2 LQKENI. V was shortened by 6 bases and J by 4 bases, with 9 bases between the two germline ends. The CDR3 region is CASSAGSYGYTF. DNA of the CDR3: TGTGCCAGCTCGGCCGGGTCCTATGGCTACACCTTC.

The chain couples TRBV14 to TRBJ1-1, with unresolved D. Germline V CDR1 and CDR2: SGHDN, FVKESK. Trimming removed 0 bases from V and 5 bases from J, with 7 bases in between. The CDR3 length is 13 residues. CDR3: CASSQERLTEAFF. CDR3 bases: TGTGCCAGCAGCCAAGAGAGGTTGACTGAAGCTTTCTTT.

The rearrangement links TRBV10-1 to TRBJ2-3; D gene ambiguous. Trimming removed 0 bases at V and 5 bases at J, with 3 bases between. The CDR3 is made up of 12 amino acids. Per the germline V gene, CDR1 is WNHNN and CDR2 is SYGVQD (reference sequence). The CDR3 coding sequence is TGCGCCAGCAGTGAGTCGAGAGATACGCAGTATTTT. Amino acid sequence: CASSESRDTQYF.

CDR3 loop: CASSENRGRGNQPQHF. The CDR3 region has the DNA TGCGCCAGCAGTGAGAACAGGGGGCGCGGTAATCAGCCCCAGCATTTT. The J gene is TRBJ1-5, the V gene TRBV10-1; 9 nucleotides align to TRBD1. CDR3 size: 16 residues. The J segment lost 4 bases and the V segment lost 2 bases, leaving 6 bases of the junction unmatched. The germline CDR1 and CDR2 sequences are WNHNN and SYGVQD (reference sequence).

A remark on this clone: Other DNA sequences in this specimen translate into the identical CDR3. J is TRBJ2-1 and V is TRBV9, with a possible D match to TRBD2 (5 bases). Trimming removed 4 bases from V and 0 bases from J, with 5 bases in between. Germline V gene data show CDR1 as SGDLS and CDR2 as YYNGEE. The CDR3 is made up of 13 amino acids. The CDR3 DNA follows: TGTGCCAGCAGCACTAGCTCCTACAATGAGCAGTTCTTC. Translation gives CASSTSSYNEQFF.